Following are 26 T cell receptor beta chains from one sample sequenced in a study of blood T cell repertoires in COVID-19. Measured with immunoSEQ multiplex PCR; TCRdb has only the in-frame clones, and not every one. Seen here are approximately 89,000 clones, about 83% observed once, and the top ten hold approximately 14%. Sequencing was done on a sample of peripheral blood. These receptors all come from a woman between 65 and 79 years old with acute or convalescent COVID-19.

The gene calls are TRBV5-4 and TRBJ2-3; a possible D gene is TRBD1 (5 bases). This CDR3 has 14 residues. CDR1 SGHNT and CDR2 YYREEE come from the germline V gene (reference sequence). The ends were cut back, 1 base at V and 3 bases at J, with 9 bases in the middle. Here the CDR3 reads CASSLNQGTDTQYF. Written as DNA, the CDR3 is TGTGCCAGCAGCTTGAATCAGGGAACAGATACGCAGTATTTT.

The rearrangement uses TRBV11-2 and TRBJ2-1; maybe TRBD1 (6 bases). V lost 5 bases, J lost 4 bases, and 15 bases lay in between. CDR3 length: 15 residues. Germline V gene data show CDR1 as SGHAT and CDR2 as FQNNGV. For the CDR3, the DNA is TGTGCCAGCAGCCCAGGCGACAGGAGGTACAATGAGCAGTTCTTC. Protein sequence: CASSPGDRRYNEQFF.

This clone was found once. The chain uses TRBV27 and TRBJ1-6; D not certain. The CDR3 is 11 amino acids. Trimming cost V 6 bases and J 14 bases, with 11 bases left between them. The germline CDR1 and CDR2 sequences are MNHEY and SMNVEV (reference sequence). The CDR3: CASRLGGALHF. In DNA, the CDR3 is TGTGCCAGCAGGCTCGGCGGGGCCCTCCACTTT.

V usage is TRBV6-5 and J usage is TRBJ1-1; the D is unclear. The germline gives CDR1 MNHEY, CDR2 SVGAGI. There are 13 residues in the CDR3. The V end lost 7 bases, the J end lost 11 bases, and 20 bases lay between the germline ends. CDR3 amino acids: CASIASAFGGAFF. For the CDR3, the DNA is TGTGCCAGCATAGCCTCGGCATTCGGAGGGGCTTTCTTT.

This clone is a singleton in its sample. CDR3 DNA sequence: TGCAGCGTTGCGGTAGCGCTGAACATTCAGTACTTC. Protein: CSVAVALNIQYF. This chain joins TRBV29-1 and TRBJ2-4, with a possible D match to TRBD2 (5 bases). CDR1 SQVTM and CDR2 ANQGSEA come from the germline V gene. This CDR3 region has 12 residues. V was trimmed by 4 bases and J by 7 bases, leaving 11 bases between them.

The chain uses TRBV10-1 and TRBJ2-1; 15 bases line up with TRBD2. Germline V gene lookup returns CDR1 WNHNN and CDR2 SYGVQD (reference sequence). This CDR3 has 15 residues. V lost 5 bases to trimming and J lost 8 bases; unmatched junction nucleotides: 4. CDR3 residues: CASSPGLAGGYEQFF. CDR3 sequence (DNA): TGCGCCAGCAGTCCGGGACTAGCGGGAGGTTATGAGCAGTTCTTC.

The chain uses TRBV19 and TRBJ2-3, with D maybe TRBD2 (6 bases). V dropped 6 bases and J dropped 6 bases, with 22 bases sitting between them. The CDR3 is 16 residues long. CDR1 is LNHDA, CDR2 SQIVND, per germline (reference sequence). CDR3 in amino acids: CASSPVGEAIPDTQYF. Here the CDR3 DNA reads TGTGCCAGTAGCCCAGTAGGGGAGGCAATTCCGGATACGCAGTATTTT.

The rearrangement uses TRBV5-4 and TRBJ2-3, with 11 positions matching TRBD2. This CDR3 has 16 residues. After removal of 4 bases from V and 6 bases from J, the junction contained 10 bases not matched to a gene. Germline V lookup: CDR1 SGHNT, CDR2 YYREEE (reference sequence). The CDR3 loop reads CASSGVLAGGMDTQYF. The CDR3 coding sequence is TGTGCCAGCAGCGGTGTCCTAGCGGGGGGTATGGATACGCAGTATTTT.

The chain is built from TRBV7-2 and TRBJ2-3; D is unresolved. CDR1 is SGHTA, CDR2 FQGNSA, per germline. V lost 5 bases to trimming and J lost 1 base, with 13 bases between them. The CDR3 extends over 15 amino acids. In nucleotides, the CDR3 is TGTGCCAGCAGCCTCCTCTACCTCGGCACAGATACGCAGTATTTT. Amino acid sequence: CASSLLYLGTDTQYF.

CDR3 bases: TGTGCCAGCAGTTACCGAGACAGGGGGCCTAGAGCTTTCTTT. It yields the protein CASSYRDRGPRAFF. J is TRBJ1-1 and V is TRBV6-5, with 10 bases aligning to TRBD1. V lost 2 bases and J lost 10; bases outside the gene matches: 7. This CDR3 contains 14 residues. Germline V gene sequence: CDR1 MNHEY, CDR2 SVGAGI.

The sample holds a few counts of this clone. The chain combines TRBV4-1 with TRBJ2-3; D is possibly TRBD1 (6 bases). The CDR3 covers 17 residues. The germline CDR1 and CDR2 sequences are MGHRA and YSYEKL. Trimming left V 5 bases short and J 1 base short, with 19 bases between. CDR3 nucleotide sequence: TGCGCCAGCAGCTTCGAAGGGGGAGCCGGACGCACAGATACGCAGTATTTT. Translating gives CASSFEGGAGRTDTQYF.

The chain links TRBV11-3 to TRBJ2-2, with a possible D match to TRBD2 (5 bases). The CDR3 runs 15 residues. V lost 0 bases and J lost 5, with 10 bases in between. Germline V CDR1 and CDR2: SGHNT, YENEEA. CDR3 in DNA: TGTGCCAGCAGCTTAGACCTAGCCGATACCGGGGAGCTGTTTTTT. It codes for CASSLDLADTGELFF.

This clone is a singleton in its sample. V and J are TRBV19 and TRBJ2-1; 9 bases are a match to TRBD2. Germline V gives CDR1 LNHDA, CDR2 SQIVND (reference sequence). This CDR3 spans 14 amino acids. V shed 4 bases, J shed 7 bases, and the junction held 5 bases outside the gene matches. The CDR3 nucleotides read TGTGCCAGTAGTACGGGACTAGCACCTAATGAGCAGTTCTTC. It yields the protein CASSTGLAPNEQFF. Full variable domain (missing parts from reference TRBV19 and TRBJ2-1): DGGITQSPKYLFRKEGQNVTLSCEQNLNHDAMYWYRQDPGQGLRLIYYSQIVNDFQKGDIAEGYSVSREKKESFPLTVTSAQKNPTAFYLCASSTGLAPNEQFFGPGTRLTVL.

This chain uses TRBV6-6 with TRBJ1-6; 8 bases map to TRBD1. With V trimmed by 5 bases and J by 5 bases, 5 bases remained unmatched. CDR1 and CDR2 (germline): MNHNY, SVGAGI (reference sequence). This CDR3 comprises 15 residues. CDR3 amino acids: CASSAQGGNNSPLHF. DNA for the CDR3: TGTGCCAGCAGTGCACAGGGGGGGAATAATTCACCCCTCCACTTT.

Of note for this clone: Sequence at one end of the junction differs from germline and may be a read error. The chain combines TRBV3-1 (or the pseudogene TRBV3-2) with TRBJ2-5; D ambiguous. The CDR3 has 11 amino acids. Germline values: CDR1 LGHDT, CDR2 YNNKEL (reference sequence). CDR3: CASSQALVVNF. DNA for the CDR3: TGTGCCAGCAGCCAAGCCCTAGTCGTGAACTTC.

This rearrangement joins TRBV29-1 to TRBJ1-2; D ambiguous. The CDR3 is 13 residues long. Germline CDR1 SQVTM, CDR2 ANQGSEA. The V and J ends lost 1 base and 6 bases respectively, with 12 bases between them. CDR3 amino acids: CSVEVDGVHGYTF. The CDR3 region has the DNA TGCAGCGTTGAAGTGGACGGGGTCCATGGCTACACCTTC.

This chain connects TRBV18 to TRBJ2-2; tentative D call: TRBD2 (6 bases). The CDR3 is 15 residues long. CDR1 is KGHSH and CDR2 is LQKENI in the germline V gene. Trimming stripped 3 bases from V and 5 bases from J, with 13 bases between. Written as DNA, the CDR3 is TGTGCCAGCTCACCTCAGGAGGGGAAAACCGGGGAGCTGTTTTTT. It translates to CASSPQEGKTGELFF.

The chain recombines TRBV19 with TRBJ1-6, with a weak D call TRBD1 (6 bases). V was cut by 5 bases and J by 8 bases, with 13 bases left in between. This CDR3 contains 14 residues. CDR1 and CDR2 (germline): LNHDA, SQIVND (reference sequence). The CDR3 loop is CASSVRGADSPLHF. In DNA form, the CDR3 reads TGTGCCAGTAGTGTCAGGGGAGCGGATTCACCCCTCCACTTT. Supplemented by reference TRBV19 and TRBJ1-6, the full variable domain reads DGGITQSPKYLFRKEGQNVTLSCEQNLNHDAMYWYRQDPGQGLRLIYYSQIVNDFQKGDIAEGYSVSREKKESFPLTVTSAQKNPTAFYLCASSVRGADSPLHFGNGTRLTVT.

This clone was observed a few times. J is TRBJ1-4 and V is TRBV9, with D possibly matching TRBD1 (6 bases). The V and J ends lost 3 bases and 2 bases respectively, with 14 bases between them. CDR3 length: 16 residues. Germline V gene lookup returns CDR1 SGDLS and CDR2 YYNGEE. The CDR3 is CASSAWGGPTNEKLFF. The CDR3 DNA reads TGTGCCAGCAGCGCCTGGGGGGGCCCGACTAATGAAAAACTGTTTTTT.

The chain is built from TRBV18 and TRBJ2-7; 7 nucleotides agree with TRBD2. This CDR3 region has 16 residues. The germline V gene encodes CDR1 KGHSH and CDR2 LQKENI. V lost 2 bases to trimming and J lost 0 bases; unmatched junction nucleotides: 7. The CDR3 bases are TGTGCCAGCTCACCAGAGCGGGGACGAGGCTCCTACGAGCAGTACGTC. Translating gives CASSPERGRGSYEQYV.

The chain joins TRBV20-1 to TRBJ2-1; 8 nucleotides line up with TRBD2. V trimming: 3 bases; J trimming: 5 bases; junction bases outside the gene matches: 12. Germline V lookup: CDR1 DFQATT, CDR2 SNEGSKA (reference sequence). This CDR3 region has 16 residues. The CDR3 is CSASGLREVLHNEQFF. For the CDR3, the DNA is TGCAGTGCTAGTGGATTGCGGGAGGTTCTCCACAATGAGCAGTTCTTC.

The chain joins TRBV21-1 to TRBJ2-1; the table's TRBD1 call for D was not verified on the DNA. TRBV21-1 is a pseudogene segment. The CDR3 consists of 12 residues. The CDR3 loop is CASSKGANEQFF. For the CDR3, the DNA is TGTGCCAGCAGCAAAGGGGCCAATGAGCAGTTCTTC.

The chain is built from TRBV7-9 and TRBJ2-3; 11 bases are shared with TRBD1. With 5 bases clipped from V and 5 bases from J, the junction kept 6 bases outside the gene matches. The CDR3 is 15 amino acids. Per germline, CDR1 SEHNR and CDR2 FQNEAQ (reference sequence). CDR3 nucleotides: TGTGCCAGCAGCACCTCCGGGACAGGGGGAGATACGCAGTATTTT. Its translation is CASSTSGTGGDTQYF.

Details on this clone: A much larger clone lies a single base off, so this may be a read error. Other DNA sequences in this sample translate to the same CDR3. The V gene is TRBV27, the J gene TRBJ2-2, with 7 positions matching TRBD1. This CDR3 is 14 amino acids long. Germline V CDR1 and CDR2: MNHEY, SMNVEV (reference sequence). CDR3 sequence: CASSRQGSTGELFF. In DNA form, the CDR3 reads TGTGCCAGCAGTAGACAGGGCTCCACCGGGGAGCTATTTTTT.

The chain employs TRBV12-5 and TRBJ1-5, with D possibly matching TRBD1 (6 bases). The V gene lost 0 bases and the J gene lost 2 bases, with 17 bases spanning the gap. The CDR3 contains 18 residues. Germline CDR1 reads LGHNT; CDR2 reads FRNRAP. The CDR3 region is CASGLVPRGRARNQPQHF. In DNA form, the CDR3 reads TGTGCTAGTGGTTTGGTACCCAGGGGAAGGGCCCGCAATCAGCCCCAGCATTTT.

The CDR3 DNA sequence: TGTGCCAGCAGCCACGGGGTGGTGAACACTGAAGCTTTCTTT. Encoded protein: CASSHGVVNTEAFF. The chain recombines TRBV4-2 with TRBJ1-1; D unclear. V was clipped by 3 bases and J by 0 bases, with 8 bases between them. Germline V gives CDR1 LGHNA, CDR2 YNFKEQ. The CDR3 has 14 amino acids.